This is a list of T cell receptor beta chains from one sample in a study of shared clonotypes between healthy human individuals. Assay used: immunoSEQ multiplex PCR; TCRdb lists only in-frame clones, some missing. The sample has about 2 million clones, 90% to 95% seen once. The sequencing sample was made of naive CD4+ T cells sorted from blood. These receptors all stem from a man aged 18 to 35 in good health. The CDR3 runs from the conserved cysteine through the conserved F or W. Each record gives: V gene, clone size, D gene, J gene, CDR3 protein, CDR3 DNA. The D gene is left open where the match is weak. Expanded clones are given a class, and other clones once, few, many or no size at all.

TRBV5-6	-	TRBD1	TRBJ1-5	CASSSQGAKGQPQHF	TGTGCCAGCAGCTCACAGGGGGCTAAGGGTCAGCCCCAGCATTTT
TRBV10-3	-	TRBD1	TRBJ1-4	CAIRTDFHQGATNEKLFF	TGTGCCATCAGGACGGACTTCCATCAGGGGGCAACTAATGAAAAACTGTTTTTT
TRBV28	-	-	TRBJ1-2	CASSLWEGSYGYTF	TGTGCCAGCAGTTTATGGGAAGGCAGCTATGGCTACACCTTC
TRBV7-9	-	TRBD1	TRBJ1-2	CASSLQGDGYTF	TGTGCCAGCAGCTTACAGGGGGATGGCTACACCTTC
TRBV6-1	-	-	TRBJ2-7	CASSEVGGQWEQYF	TGTGCCAGCAGTGAAGTGGGCGGCCAATGGGAGCAGTACTTC
TRBV7-2	-	TRBD1	TRBJ2-7	CASSWDRVHEQYF	TGTGCCAGCAGTTGGGACAGGGTGCACGAGCAGTACTTC
TRBV5-6	-	TRBD2	TRBJ2-1	CASKMMVAGGYEQFF	TGTGCCAGCAAAATGATGGTGGCGGGAGGCTATGAGCAGTTCTTC
TRBV5-1	-	-	TRBJ1-6	CASSSDQFNSPLHF	TGCGCCAGCAGTTCGGATCAGTTTAATTCACCCCTCCACTTT
TRBV5-4	few	TRBD2	TRBJ2-2	CASRRGLAGGQAGELFF	TGTGCCAGCAGAAGGGGACTAGCGGGAGGGCAAGCCGGGGAGCTGTTTTTT
TRBV6-1	-	-	TRBJ1-3	CASRREGVSGNTIYF	TGTGCCAGCAGGAGGGAGGGGGTCTCTGGAAACACCATATATTTT
TRBV6-5	-	TRBD2	TRBJ2-1	CASSLGLAGPQFF	TGTGCCAGCAGCCTGGGACTAGCGGGCCCTCAGTTCTTC
TRBV28	-	-	TRBJ1-2	CASSSGLNYGYTF	TGTGCCAGCAGCTCAGGCCTTAACTATGGCTACACCTTC
TRBV28	-	-	TRBJ1-1	CASSTGTANTEAFF	TGTGCCAGCAGCACCGGGACGGCGAACACTGAAGCTTTCTTT
TRBV4-1	-	-	TRBJ2-5	CASSRKEGKFGGNQETQYF	TGCGCCAGCAGCCGGAAAGAGGGCAAATTCGGGGGTAACCAAGAGACCCAGTACTTC
TRBV6-1	-	-	TRBJ1-1	CASSERQVKNTEAFF	TGTGCCAGCAGTGAACGACAGGTGAAGAACACTGAAGCTTTCTTT
TRBV5-6	-	-	TRBJ2-5	CASSRGGETQYF	TGTGCCAGCAGCCGTGGGGGAGAGACCCAGTACTTC
TRBV7-3	-	-	TRBJ2-7	CASSLVPNYEQYF	TGTGCCAGCAGCTTAGTTCCCAACTACGAGCAGTACTTC
TRBV5-6	-	-	TRBJ1-2	CASSSSGQKGGYTF	TGTGCCAGCAGCTCCTCGGGACAAAAAGGCGGCTACACCTTC
TRBV7-2	-	-	TRBJ1-5	CASSLTGPEPQHF	TGTGCCAGCAGCTTAACAGGGCCGGAGCCCCAGCATTTT
TRBV7-2	-	TRBD1	TRBJ1-6	CASSFVGTANSPLHF	TGTGCCAGCAGCTTCGTCGGGACAGCGAATTCACCCCTCCACTTT
TRBV7-2	-	TRBD2	TRBJ2-2	CASSLILAGVGGELFF	TGTGCCAGCAGCTTAATACTAGCGGGGGTTGGCGGGGAGCTGTTTTTT
TRBV6-1	once	TRBD1	TRBJ1-4	CASSGAGTAPNEKLFF	TGTGCCAGCAGTGGGGCTGGGACAGCCCCGAATGAAAAACTGTTTTTT
TRBV11-2	-	-	TRBJ2-5	CASSRAFQETQYF	TGTGCCAGCAGCCGAGCCTTCCAAGAGACCCAGTACTTC
TRBV7-7	-	TRBD1	TRBJ1-2	CASSPWTGDGYTF	TGTGCTAGCAGCCCATGGACAGGGGATGGCTACACCTTC
TRBV19	-	TRBD2	TRBJ2-7	CASSLAGGYEQYF	TGTGCCAGTAGTCTAGCGGGAGGCTACGAGCAGTACTTC
TRBV6-1	-	-	TRBJ1-2	CAIGSPQYVRLGYTF	TGTGCCATTGGGTCCCCGCAATACGTCCGTTTGGGCTACACCTTC
TRBV7-7	-	-	TRBJ2-5	CASSLGGRGGRETQYF	TGTGCTAGCAGCTTGGGCGGGAGAGGGGGTCGAGAGACCCAGTACTTC
TRBV10-3	-	-	TRBJ2-3	CAIGSGSTDTQYF	TGTGCCATCGGGAGCGGTAGCACAGATACGCAGTATTTT
TRBV28	-	-	TRBJ2-7	CASSLRQPYEQYF	TGTGCCAGCAGTTTACGACAGCCTTACGAGCAGTACTTC
TRBV5-1	-	TRBD1	TRBJ2-7	CASSLVGQAPYEQYF	TGCGCCAGCAGCTTGGTCGGACAGGCTCCCTACGAGCAGTACTTC
TRBV7-8	-	-	TRBJ2-7	CASSLARGAYEQYF	TGTGCCAGCAGCTTAGCGAGGGGGGCCTACGAGCAGTACTTC